This T cell receptor (beta chain) was observed in a study of shared clonotypes between healthy human individuals. Cells designated naive CD8 were CD45RO-negative and were positively selected for CCR7, with terminally differentiated effector memory CD45RA+ cells excluded. Profiled with immunoSEQ multiplex PCR; TCRdb holds only in-frame clones, not every one. The data show nearly 2 million clones, about 95% seen once. CDR3 length: 13 amino acids. The V end lost 0 bases, the J end lost 8 bases, and 10 bases lay between the germline ends. The germline gives CDR1 KGHSY, CDR2 FQNENV. This clone appeared a few times.

The origin of this receptor is a man aged 18 to 30 in good health. Sequencing used naive CD8+ T cells sorted from blood. The gene calls are TRBV16 and TRBJ1-1, with TRBD1 as a possible D gene (6 bases). The CDR3 protein is CASSQSPGQEAFF. The CDR3 nucleotides are TGTGCCAGCAGCCAATCGCCGGGACAAGAAGCTTTCTTT.